Described below is a single T cell receptor (beta chain) sequence and its context. The entry originates in a study of blood T cell repertoires in COVID-19. The junction had 9 bases not matched to a gene; V was cut back by 4 bases and J by 7 bases. Germline CDR1 is SGHNT and CDR2 is YYREEE (reference sequence). This CDR3 has 15 amino acids. Only in-frame clones appear in the TCRdb table, and some are missing; sequencing was by immunoSEQ multiplex PCR. The sample includes around 140,000 clones, about 89% of them seen just once. The specimen sequenced was peripheral blood. This chain joins TRBV5-4 and TRBJ1-5; the match to TRBD1 covers 9 bases. The source of this sequence is a woman between 65 and 79 years old with COVID-19, enrolled during active disease. The CDR3 DNA reads TGTGCCAGCAGCAATGACAGGGGGACACCCCAGCCCCAGCATTTT. Its translation is CASSNDRGTPQPQHF.